Listed here are 10 T cell receptor beta chains from one sample, sequenced in a study of beta chain features in type 1 diabetes. As every portion of the isolated RNA was reverse transcribed, the sequencing read expressed TCRB transcripts. Method: immunoSEQ multiplex PCR; TCRdb's copy keeps in-frame clones and lacks some. Of about 930,000 clones listed, 17% were seen once; the top ten hold around 0.02%. The material sequenced was naive CD4+ T cells from blood. These receptors were collected from a woman aged 18 to 35 in good health.

The V call is TRBV7-9, the J call TRBJ2-2, with 7 bases that match TRBD1. The V segment lost 6 bases and the J segment 6 bases; nucleotides outside the gene matches: 4. The CDR3 runs to 13 residues. Germline values: CDR1 SEHNR, CDR2 FQNEAQ (reference sequence). The DNA for the CDR3 is TGTGCCAGCAGGCGACAGGGCGCCGGGGAGCTGTTTTTT. This encodes CASRRQGAGELFF.

In its sample, this clone was seen a few times. The chain is built from TRBV5-1 and TRBJ2-1, with D tentatively TRBD2 (5 bases). The germline V gene encodes CDR1 SGHRS and CDR2 YFSETQ. This CDR3 has 16 amino acids. Deletions cut 1 base from V and 7 bases from J, with 18 bases between. CDR3 amino acids: CASSLYLAGNGNEQFF. The CDR3 DNA reads TGCGCCAGCAGCTTGTATCTAGCCGGCAATGGGAATGAGCAGTTCTTC.

The sample holds a few counts of this clone. V is TRBV28 and J is TRBJ2-1; D uncertain. Germline CDR1 and CDR2: MDHEN and SYDVKM. The CDR3 has 15 residues. With 5 bases removed from V and 7 bases from J, the gap between germline ends came to 18 bases. CDR3 DNA sequence: TGTGCCAGCAGTCAACGGCGGACGGGCGGTAATGAGCAGTTCTTC. Amino acids: CASSQRRTGGNEQFF.

This clone appeared a few times. The CDR3, as DNA: TGTGCCAGCAGTTCCCCTATTGCGGGAGGGCAGGGCTACGAGCAGTACTTC. Residues: CASSSPIAGGQGYEQYF. The chain employs TRBV28 and TRBJ2-7, with TRBD2 matching over 9 bases. In germline, CDR1 is MDHEN, CDR2 SYDVKM. CDR3 length equals 17 residues. Unmatched junction bases numbered 13, after V lost 4 bases and J lost 3 bases.

In its sample, this clone was seen a few times. The chain recombines TRBV7-8 with TRBJ1-6, with a weak D call TRBD1 (5 bases). V lost 1 base, J lost 7 bases, and 14 bases lay in between. The length of the CDR3 is 16 residues. The germline V gene has CDR1 SGHVS and CDR2 FQNEAQ. CDR3 sequence: CASSLGPGGMNSPLHF. As DNA, the CDR3 is TGTGCCAGCAGCTTAGGGCCGGGGGGTATGAATTCACCCCTCCACTTT.

About this clone itself: An end of the junction differs from the germline gene, which may be a read error. This chain links TRBV7-9 with TRBJ2-7; D is undetermined. Looked up from germline, CDR1 is SEHNR and CDR2 is FQNEAQ (reference sequence). The CDR3 runs 13 residues. CDR3 DNA: TGTGCCAGCAGCTTCGTGACCTCCCACGAGCAGTACTTC. Protein: CASSFVTSHEQYF.

In regard to this clone: In the same sample, other DNA sequences code for this CDR3. This chain connects TRBV18 to TRBJ2-7; no reliable D call. The CDR3 extends over 12 amino acids. With 2 bases removed from V and 3 bases from J, the gap between germline ends came to 5 bases. Germline V gives CDR1 KGHSH, CDR2 LQKENI. CDR3 amino acids: CASSPLGYEQYF. The CDR3 bases are TGTGCCAGCTCACCATTGGGCTACGAGCAGTACTTC.

This clone was detected a few times. The chain combines TRBV5-1 with TRBJ2-5; TRBD2 agrees at 8 bases. The V gene's germline CDR1 is SGHRS and CDR2 YFSETQ. V shed 3 bases, J shed 4 bases, and the junction held 32 bases outside the gene matches. The CDR3 has 23 residues. CDR3: CASSYRRSGVSGRRIDHIETQYF. CDR3 nucleotide sequence: TGCGCCAGCAGCTACCGCCGGTCCGGAGTGAGCGGGAGAAGGATTGATCATATAGAGACCCAGTACTTC.

This clone was recorded a few times. This chain uses TRBV25-1 with TRBJ1-2; tentative D call: TRBD1 (6 bases). V dropped 4 bases and J dropped 5 bases, with 11 bases sitting between them. The length of the CDR3 is 13 residues. Germline CDR1 MGHDK, CDR2 SYGVNS. Written as DNA, the CDR3 is TGTGCCAGCAGTGTCGACAGGAATTATGGCTACACCTTC. It encodes CASSVDRNYGYTF.

This chain joins TRBV30 and TRBJ2-3; TRBD1 or TRBD2 may be the D gene (5 bases each). V was clipped by 3 bases and J by 6 bases, with 16 bases between them. Germline assignment: CDR1 GTSNPN and CDR2 SVGIG (reference sequence). The CDR3 extends over 14 amino acids. CDR3 in DNA: TGTGCCTGGAGAAGGGACCTCGCCTCGGATACGCAGTATTTT. It yields the protein CAWRRDLASDTQYF. Using reference TRBV30 and TRBJ2-3 for the parts outside the CDR3, the full variable domain is SQTIHQWPATLVQPVGSPLSLECTVEGTSNPNLYWYRQAAGRGLQLLFYSVGIGQISSEVPQNLSASRPQDRQFILSSKKLLLSDSGFYLCAWRRDLASDTQYFGPGTRLTVL.